The next 26 T cell receptor beta chains were all read from a single sample in a study of T cell repertoires in cytomegalovirus infection. TCRdb recomputed calls from the reads with MiXCR, one row per CDR3 protein. The sample shows around 530,000 distinct CDR3 sequences, approximately 25% of them seen only once. Sequencing was done on a sample of PBMCs. All receptors derive from a human donor in good health (CMV status not recorded). Some clones in this sample may be carry-over from other donors' samples.

This clonotype was counted ten times or more. The V call is TRBV7-3, the J call TRBJ2-3; 7 bases are a match to TRBD1. CDR1 and CDR2 from the germline V gene are SGHTA and FQGTGA. The trim removed 1 base at V and 0 bases at J, leaving 10 bases unmatched. This CDR3 comprises 18 residues. The CDR3 region is CASSLRAQQGLSTDTQYF. In DNA, the CDR3 is TGTGCCAGCAGCTTAAGGGCCCAACAGGGGCTAAGCACAGATACGCAGTATTTT. The full variable domain, its missing parts supplied by reference TRBV7-3 and TRBJ2-3, is GAGVSQTPSNKVTEKGKYVELRCDPISGHTALYWYRQSLGQGPEFLIYFQGTGAADDSGLPNDRFFAVRPEGSVSTLKIQRTERGDSAVYLCASSLRAQQGLSTDTQYFGPGTRLTVL.

The table lists this clonotype with many counts. The chain combines TRBV7-2 with TRBJ1-5; no clear D. CDR3 length equals 14 residues. CDR1 and CDR2 (germline): SGHTA, FQGNSA. The ends were cut back, 3 bases at V and 4 bases at J, with 10 bases in the middle. As DNA, the CDR3 is TGTGCCAGCAGCTTCGAAGTAGGGAATCAGCCCCAGCATTTT. Its protein is CASSFEVGNQPQHF.

This clonotype was seen just once. This chain links TRBV27 with TRBJ2-7; 11 nucleotides match TRBD2. Looked up from germline, CDR1 is MNHEY and CDR2 is SMNVEV (reference sequence). The CDR3 runs to 17 residues. The V gene end was trimmed by 1 base and the J gene end by 3 bases; junction bases not matched to a gene: 8. The CDR3: CASSLFPPGTSGYEQYF. CDR3 bases: TGTGCCAGCAGTTTATTTCCCCCCGGGACTAGCGGCTACGAGCAGTACTTC.

This clonotype has ten or more counts. The genes are TRBV7-8 and TRBJ2-1; TRBD2 matches 9 bases. The CDR3 is 17 residues long. CDR1 and CDR2 from the germline V gene are SGHVS and FQNEAQ. The V and J ends lost 5 bases and 2 bases, in that order; junction bases with no gene match: 10. In DNA form, the CDR3 reads TGTGCCAGCAGCCTTGCGGGCAGCGGGAGGCCCTACAATGAGCAGTTCTTC. Its protein is CASSLAGSGRPYNEQFF.

The V call is TRBV7-9, the J call TRBJ2-2, with 15 bases fitting TRBD2. J gave up 3 bases and V 5 bases, and 16 bases lay outside the gene matches. Looked up from germline, CDR1 is SEHNR and CDR2 is FQNEAQ (reference sequence). This CDR3 region has 21 residues. CDR3 sequence: CASSTNNYGLAGGPHTGELFF. CDR3 bases: TGTGCCAGCAGCACGAACAACTACGGACTAGCGGGAGGGCCACACACCGGGGAGCTGTTTTTT.

This clonotype was picked up a small number of times. This rearrangement joins TRBV6-5 to TRBJ1-2, with a possible D match to TRBD1 (5 bases). This CDR3 region has 12 residues. CDR1 and CDR2 (germline): MNHEY, SVGAGI. The V end lost 8 bases, the J end lost 4 bases, and 11 bases lay between the germline ends. In nucleotides, the CDR3 is TGTGCCAGCGTTTCGGGGACCTATGGCTACACCTTC. Protein sequence: CASVSGTYGYTF.

In this sample, this clonotype turned up a few times. The rearrangement links TRBV7-2 to TRBJ2-1; 11 bases fit TRBD2. The CDR3 length is 16 residues. Germline lookup yields CDR1 SGHTA and CDR2 FQGNSA. After removal of 5 bases from V and 4 bases from J, the junction contained 7 bases not matched to a gene. This CDR3 reads CASSPGGLAVYNEQFF. CDR3 bases: TGTGCCAGCAGCCCCGGGGGACTAGCGGTTTACAATGAGCAGTTCTTC. The full variable domain, in which reference TRBV7-2 and TRBJ2-1 provide the parts outside the CDR3, is GAGVSQSPSNKVTEKGKDVELRCDPISGHTALYWYRQSLGQGLEFLIYFQGNSAPDKSGLPSDRFSAERTGGSVSTLTIQRTQQEDSAVYLCASSPGGLAVYNEQFFGPGTRLTVL.

The rearrangement uses TRBV19 and TRBJ2-7; 10 bases align to TRBD2. J was trimmed by 0 bases and V by 5 bases; bases with no gene match: 4. CDR1 and CDR2 (germline): LNHDA, SQIVND (reference sequence). This CDR3 has 15 residues. CDR3 nucleotides: TGTGCCAGTAGTGTCAGCGGGAGGGACTCCTACGAGCAGTACTTC. It encodes CASSVSGRDSYEQYF.

The genes are TRBV20-1 and TRBJ1-1; D gene unclear. This CDR3 contains 15 residues. Germline V gene sequence: CDR1 DFQATT, CDR2 SNEGSKA (reference sequence). V lost 0 bases and J 1 base, leaving 12 bases between the germline ends. The CDR3 region has the DNA TGCAGTGCTAGAGATGAAGGAATCTCGAACACTGAAGCTTTCTTT. Protein sequence: CSARDEGISNTEAFF.

The V call is TRBV28, the J call TRBJ2-1; D might be TRBD2 (6 bases). The CDR3 runs to 14 residues. Germline CDR1 is MDHEN and CDR2 is SYDVKM. V was cut by 7 bases and J by 4 bases, with 14 bases left in between. This CDR3 reads CASISGWSYNEQFF. The CDR3 nucleotides are TGTGCCAGCATTAGCGGTTGGTCTTACAATGAGCAGTTCTTC. Full variable domain (missing parts from reference TRBV28 and TRBJ2-1): DVKVTQSSRYLVKRTGEKVFLECVQDMDHENMFWYRQDPGLGLRLIYFSYDVKMKEKGDIPEGYSVSREKKERFSLILESASTNQTSMYLCASISGWSYNEQFFGPGTRLTVL.

This clonotype was seen only a few times. The genes are TRBV4-2 and TRBJ2-3, with D uncertain. From germline, CDR1 is LGHNA and CDR2 YNFKEQ. The length of the CDR3 is 16 residues. With 0 bases removed from V and 1 base from J, the gap between germline ends came to 11 bases. This CDR3 is CASSQEVFLRTDTQYF. CDR3 nucleotide sequence: TGTGCCAGCAGCCAAGAGGTTTTTCTCCGCACAGATACGCAGTATTTT.

This clonotype occurred a few times. The chain carries TRBV7-8 and TRBJ1-1; D ambiguous. The CDR3 sequence is 17 residues long. The V gene's germline CDR1 is SGHVS and CDR2 FQNEAQ. Trimming removed 2 bases at V and 0 bases at J, with 16 bases between. CDR3 nucleotide sequence: TGTGCCAGCAGCTTAAGTTCGGGAGGTTTCATGAACACTGAAGCTTTCTTT. It translates to CASSLSSGGFMNTEAFF. The full variable domain, rest sourced from reference TRBV7-8 and TRBJ1-1, is GAGVSQSPRYKVAKRGQDVALRCDPISGHVSLFWYQQALGQGPEFLTYFQNEAQLDKSGLPSDRFFAERPEGSVSTLKIQRTQQEDSAVYLCASSLSSGGFMNTEAFFGQGTRLTVV.

This clonotype was seen more than once but under ten times. The genes are TRBV5-1 and TRBJ2-5; D may be TRBD1 (5 bases). The V gene's germline CDR1 is SGHRS and CDR2 YFSETQ. This CDR3 is built from 13 residues. Deletions cut 4 bases from V and 5 bases from J, with 12 bases between. The CDR3, as DNA: TGCGCCAGCAGCCCTGACAGTCTCGAGACCCAGTACTTC. It translates to CASSPDSLETQYF.

This clonotype was seen only a few times. This chain connects TRBV15 to TRBJ2-1; no definite D call. Germline V gene sequence: CDR1 LNHNV, CDR2 YYDKDF (reference sequence). The CDR3 has 14 amino acids. The ends were cut back, 0 bases at V and 8 bases at J, with 11 bases in the middle. CDR3: CATSRDLSMDEQFF. For the CDR3, the DNA is TGTGCCACCAGCAGAGATCTTAGCATGGATGAGCAGTTCTTC. Based on the CDR3 plus reference TRBV15 and TRBJ2-1, the full variable domain is DAMVIQNPRYQVTQFGKPVTLSCSQTLNHNVMYWYQQKSSQAPKLLFHYYDKDFNNEADTPDNFQSRRPNTSFCFLDIRSPGLGDTAMYLCATSRDLSMDEQFFGPGTRLTVL.

This clonotype turned up a few times. The chain combines TRBV24-1 with TRBJ2-1; 7 bases match TRBD2. The germline V gene encodes CDR1 KGHDR and CDR2 SFDVKD. This CDR3 comprises 16 residues. V was clipped by 4 bases and J by 4 bases; unmatched bases: 9. Here the CDR3 reads CATSDHGLELYNEQFF. DNA for the CDR3: TGTGCCACCAGTGACCACGGACTAGAGCTGTACAATGAGCAGTTCTTC.

The chain uses TRBV2 and TRBJ1-4, with D possibly matching TRBD1 (6 bases). The CDR3 is 16 amino acids. V lost 10 bases and J 8 bases, leaving 26 bases between the germline ends. Germline loops: CDR1 SNHLY, CDR2 FYNNEI. The CDR3 nucleotides read TGTGCCACCGAGACAGGACTTTCCCCTATGGGAGAAAAACTGTTTTTT. Protein: CATETGLSPMGEKLFF.

V is TRBV7-4 and J is TRBJ2-2; 8 bases align to TRBD1. Germline V CDR1 and CDR2: SGHVT, SQSDAQ. V lost 5 bases to trimming and J lost 4 bases; unmatched junction nucleotides: 6. This CDR3 has 15 residues. CDR3 amino acids: CASSQDRAGTGELFF. The CDR3 coding sequence is TGTGCCAGCAGCCAGGACAGGGCGGGCACCGGGGAGCTGTTTTTT. The full variable domain, with the rest looked up from reference TRBV7-4 and TRBJ2-2, is GAGVSQSPRYKVAKRGRDVALRCDSISGHVTLYWYRQTLGQGSEVLTYSQSDAQRDKSGRPSGRFSAERPERSVSTLKIQRTEQGDSAVYLCASSQDRAGTGELFFGEGSRLTVL.

This clonotype showed up many times. V is TRBV7-2 and J is TRBJ2-5, with 13 bases lining up with TRBD2. The germline gives CDR1 SGHTA, CDR2 FQGNSA. This CDR3 is 17 amino acids long. The V segment lost 5 bases and the J segment 4 bases; nucleotides outside the gene matches: 10. The CDR3 nucleotides read TGTGCCAGCAGCGTTAAACTAGCGGGAGGGGGAGGAGAGACCCAGTACTTC. It is translated as CASSVKLAGGGGETQYF.

This sequence joins TRBV7-2 and TRBJ2-5; weak D call: TRBD1 (6 bases). The CDR3 has 17 residues. The germline V and J ends were trimmed by 2 bases and 4 bases, with 20 bases remaining between them. CDR1 and CDR2 (germline): SGHTA, FQGNSA. The CDR3 DNA reads TGTGCCAGCAGCTTATCCTTGGGGGCTTTAGGGGGAGAGACCCAGTACTTC. Protein product: CASSLSLGALGGETQYF.

This sequence joins TRBV12-5 and TRBJ2-5, with TRBD2 matching over 9 bases. J was trimmed by 5 bases and V by 7 bases; bases with no gene match: 5. The germline gives CDR1 LGHNT, CDR2 FRNRAP. This CDR3 comprises 13 residues. Written as DNA, the CDR3 is TGTGCTAGTGTCCCCGGGACTAGCGAGACCCAGTACTTC. Amino acid sequence: CASVPGTSETQYF.

In regard to this clonotype: One end of the junction is discordant with germline, which a read error may explain. The chain recombines TRBV12-3 or TRBV12-4 with TRBJ1-1, with D possibly matching TRBD1 (5 bases). CDR3 size: 12 residues. CDR3 region: CASGLAWGEAFF. The CDR3 coding sequence is TGTGCCAGCGGTTTAGCTTGGGGGGAAGCTTTCTTT.

This clonotype was observed a few times. The chain employs TRBV7-2 and TRBJ1-5; no firm D call. This CDR3 region has 13 residues. CDR1 SGHTA and CDR2 FQGNSA come from the germline V gene. Trimming took 0 bases from V and 4 from J, leaving 4 bases between them. The CDR3 region is CASSLATNQPQHF. CDR3 DNA: TGTGCCAGCAGCTTAGCAACGAATCAGCCCCAGCATTTT.

The V gene is TRBV7-2, the J gene TRBJ1-6, with 9 bases matching TRBD1. Germline CDR1 is SGHTA and CDR2 is FQGNSA. After removal of 6 bases from V and 10 bases from J, the junction contained 25 bases not matched to a gene. This CDR3 is built from 20 residues. CDR3 in amino acids: CASSYISPRSGQGFRSPLHF. The CDR3 region has the DNA TGTGCCAGCAGTTATATTTCCCCCCGGTCGGGACAGGGTTTCCGATCACCCCTCCACTTT.

The V call is TRBV6-8, the J call TRBJ2-1, with 8 positions matching TRBD2. The CDR3 has 16 amino acids. Germline lookup yields CDR1 MNHGY and CDR2 SAAAGT. V lost 5 bases to trimming and J lost 7 bases; unmatched junction nucleotides: 13. CDR3 loop: CASSPRGGLGGNEQFF. The CDR3 nucleotides read TGTGCCAGCAGTCCCCGGGGGGGGCTTGGGGGAAATGAGCAGTTCTTC.

This clonotype was detected a few times. V and J are TRBV29-1 and TRBJ1-3; no clear D. Germline V gives CDR1 SQVTM, CDR2 ANQGSEA. V was pared by 6 bases and J by 0 bases, with 9 bases between. This CDR3 spans 13 amino acids. CDR3 loop: CSVSANSGNTIYF. Written as DNA, the CDR3 is TGCAGCGTCTCAGCTAACTCTGGAAACACCATATATTTT.

This clonotype was counted many times. The V call is TRBV7-8, the J call TRBJ2-1; 9 nucleotides line up with TRBD2. Germline CDR1 is SGHVS and CDR2 is FQNEAQ. This CDR3 has 16 amino acids. V lost 0 bases to trimming and J lost 8 bases; unmatched junction nucleotides: 8. The CDR3 loop reads CASSLANSGRGYEQFF. Here the CDR3 DNA reads TGTGCCAGCAGCTTAGCTAATAGCGGGAGAGGCTATGAGCAGTTCTTC.